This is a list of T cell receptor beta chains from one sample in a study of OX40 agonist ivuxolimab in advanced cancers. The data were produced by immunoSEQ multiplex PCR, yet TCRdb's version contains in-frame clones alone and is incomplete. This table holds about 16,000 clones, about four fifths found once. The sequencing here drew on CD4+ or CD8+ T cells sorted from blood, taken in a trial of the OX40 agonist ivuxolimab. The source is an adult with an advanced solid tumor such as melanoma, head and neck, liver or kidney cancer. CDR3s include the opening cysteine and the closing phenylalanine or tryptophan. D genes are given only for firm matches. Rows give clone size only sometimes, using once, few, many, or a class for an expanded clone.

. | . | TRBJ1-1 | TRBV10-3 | TGTGCCATCAGTGACAGGCAGGGAGACACTGAAGCTTTCTTT | CAISDRQGDTEAFF
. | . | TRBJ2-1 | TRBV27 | TGTGCCAGCAGTTTATCGGCGGGGAAGGGGGTTGAGCAGTTCTTC | CASSLSAGKGVEQFF
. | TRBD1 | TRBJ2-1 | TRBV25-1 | TGTGCCAGCAGTAGGACAGGGTGGGATGAGCAGTTCTTC | CASSRTGWDEQFF
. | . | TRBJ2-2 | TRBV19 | TGTGCCAGTAGTATAGCTTCCACCGGGGAGCTGTTTTTT | CASSIASTGELFF
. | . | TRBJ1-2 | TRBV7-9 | TGTGCCAGCAGCTTCGGGGCAGCTTCGTATGGCTACACCTTC | CASSFGAASYGYTF
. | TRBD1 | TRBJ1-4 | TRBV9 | TGTGCCAGCAGCGTAGCTGGGACAGGGAAAGAAAAACTGTTTTTT | CASSVAGTGKEKLFF
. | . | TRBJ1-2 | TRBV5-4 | TGTGCCAGCAGCTTGGCCTCAGGGCCCTATGGCTACACCTTC | CASSLASGPYGYTF
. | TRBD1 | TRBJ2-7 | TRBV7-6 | TGTGCCAGCAGCCCCCGACAGGGGAGCTCCTACGAGCAGTACTTC | CASSPRQGSSYEQYF
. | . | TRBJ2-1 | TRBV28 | TGTGCCAGCAGTTTAGAGTTGTTACAGGGCCAATACAATGAGCAGTTCTTC | CASSLELLQGQYNEQFF
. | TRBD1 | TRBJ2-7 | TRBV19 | TGTGCCAGTAGTACACACCCGGGACAGTTTTCCTACGAGCAGTACTTC | CASSTHPGQFSYEQYF
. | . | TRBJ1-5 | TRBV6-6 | TGTGCCAGCAGTCTGCGGGGCAATCAGCCCCAGCATTTT | CASSLRGNQPQHF
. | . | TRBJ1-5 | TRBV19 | TGTGCCAGTACAGGGGCTGATCAGCCCCAGCATTTT | CASTGADQPQHF
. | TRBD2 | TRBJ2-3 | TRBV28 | TGTGCCAGCAGTTTCCCCTCAAGGGGGACTAGCGGGAGCCGGTTTGGAGATACGCAGTATTTT | CASSFPSRGTSGSRFGDTQYF
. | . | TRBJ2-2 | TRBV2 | TGTGCCAGCAGTGAGAAAGGGGCGAACACCGGGGAGCTGTTTTTT | CASSEKGANTGELFF
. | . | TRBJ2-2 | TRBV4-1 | TGCGCCAGCAGCCTGGCTACCGGGACAAGTAACACCGGGGAGCTGTTTTTT | CASSLATGTSNTGELFF
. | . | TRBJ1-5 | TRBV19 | TGTGCCAGTAGTATAGATGCGAATAGCAATCAGCCCCAGCATTTT | CASSIDANSNQPQHF
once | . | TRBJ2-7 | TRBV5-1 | TGCGCCAGCAGCCCAGGACAGACCGCCTACGAGCAGTACTTC | CASSPGQTAYEQYF
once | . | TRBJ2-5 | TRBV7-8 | TGTGCCAGCAGCTACCGGGAGACCCAGTACTTC | CASSYRETQYF
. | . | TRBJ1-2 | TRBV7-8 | TGTGCCAGCAGCTTATGGCGGGGGCAGGGATATGGCTACACCTTC | CASSLWRGQGYGYTF
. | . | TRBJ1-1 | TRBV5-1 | TGCGCCAGCAGCTTGGACGATTGGACGCCTGAAGCTTTCTTT | CASSLDDWTPEAFF
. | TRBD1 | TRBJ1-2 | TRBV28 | TGTGCCAGCAGTCCAACTACAGGGGAAAATGGCTACACCTTC | CASSPTTGENGYTF
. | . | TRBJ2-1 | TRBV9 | TGTGCCAGCAGTTCGGGGTACCCGAACAATGAGCAGTTCTTC | CASSSGYPNNEQFF
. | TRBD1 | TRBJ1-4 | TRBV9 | TGTGCCAGCAGCGCCCAGGGGGTGTTAAATGAAAAACTGTTTTTT | CASSAQGVLNEKLFF
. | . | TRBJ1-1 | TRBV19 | TGTGCCAGTAGTATCGGCCTCTTGGAGGGAATGGGGAAAGCTTTCTTT | CASSIGLLEGMGKAFF
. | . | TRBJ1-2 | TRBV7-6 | TGTGCCAGCAGCTTAACTGGGGGGGACTACACCTTC | CASSLTGGDYTF
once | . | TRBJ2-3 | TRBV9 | TGTGCCAGCAGCGCTGAAGGGGGACTAGATACGCAGTATTTT | CASSAEGGLDTQYF
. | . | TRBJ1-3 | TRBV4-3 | TGCGCCAGCAGCCAAGTTTCGACAAGACCGATAAACACCATATATTTT | CASSQVSTRPINTIYF
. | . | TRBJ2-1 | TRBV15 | TGTGCCACCAGCAGAGTAGCCCACAATGAGCAGTTCTTC | CATSRVAHNEQFF
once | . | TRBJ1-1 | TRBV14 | TGTGCCAGCAGCCAAGCTTCAGGACCCGCAGAAGCTTTCTTT | CASSQASGPAEAFF
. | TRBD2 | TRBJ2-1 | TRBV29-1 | TGCAGCGTTGAACCGACTAGCGGGGGCTACAATGAGCAGTTCTTC | CSVEPTSGGYNEQFF
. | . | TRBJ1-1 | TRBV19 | TGTGCCAGTAGTATACTCCCAGGGCGGGCCACTGAAGCTTTCTTT | CASSILPGRATEAFF
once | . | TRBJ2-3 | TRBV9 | TGTGCCAGCAGCCCGGATGCGGGGGCGCTTGCAGATACGCAGTATTTT | CASSPDAGALADTQYF
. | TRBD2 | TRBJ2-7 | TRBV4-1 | TGCGCCAGTCCAGCGGGATCACGATACGAGCAGTACTTC | CASPAGSRYEQYF
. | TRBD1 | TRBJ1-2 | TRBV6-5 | TGTGCCAGCAGTTACTCCGGACAGGGGCAGGGCTACACCTTC | CASSYSGQGQGYTF
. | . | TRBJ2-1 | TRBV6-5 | TGTGCCACCGCGGTAGGTAATGAGCAGTTCTTC | CATAVGNEQFF
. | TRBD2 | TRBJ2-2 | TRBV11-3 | TGTGCCAGCAGCCCGAGACTAGCGGGGGGGACCGGGGAGCTGTTTTTT | CASSPRLAGGTGELFF
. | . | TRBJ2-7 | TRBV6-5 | TGTGCCAGCAGTTACTCGACACAGGGTACTTACGAGCAGTACTTC | CASSYSTQGTYEQYF
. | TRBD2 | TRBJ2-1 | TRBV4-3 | TGCGCCAGCAGCCAAGACAGCGGGGGGAAGCGGGAGCAGTTCTTC | CASSQDSGGKREQFF
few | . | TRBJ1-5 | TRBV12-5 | TGTGCTAGTGGACTAACGCTTGGGAATCAGCCCCAGCATTTT | CASGLTLGNQPQHF
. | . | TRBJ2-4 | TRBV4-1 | TGCGCCAGCAGCCCGCGCATAACCCAAAACATTCAGTACTTC | CASSPRITQNIQYF